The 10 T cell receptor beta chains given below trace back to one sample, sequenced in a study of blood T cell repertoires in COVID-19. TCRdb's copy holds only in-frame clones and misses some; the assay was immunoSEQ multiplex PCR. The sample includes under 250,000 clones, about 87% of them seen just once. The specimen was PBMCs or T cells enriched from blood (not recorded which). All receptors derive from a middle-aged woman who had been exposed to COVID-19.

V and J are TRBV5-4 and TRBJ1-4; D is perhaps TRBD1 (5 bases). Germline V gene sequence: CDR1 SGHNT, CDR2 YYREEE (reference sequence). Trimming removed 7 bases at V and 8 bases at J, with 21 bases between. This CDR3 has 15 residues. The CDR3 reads CASPQGGPTGEKLFF. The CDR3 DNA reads TGTGCCAGCCCCCAGGGCGGACCAACTGGCGAAAAACTGTTTTTT.

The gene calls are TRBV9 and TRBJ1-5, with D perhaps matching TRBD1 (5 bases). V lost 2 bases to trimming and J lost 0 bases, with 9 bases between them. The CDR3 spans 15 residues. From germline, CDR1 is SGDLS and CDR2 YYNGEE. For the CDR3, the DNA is TGTGCCAGCAGCGTCGGGGGGGTTAGCAATCAGCCCCAGCATTTT. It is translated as CASSVGGVSNQPQHF.

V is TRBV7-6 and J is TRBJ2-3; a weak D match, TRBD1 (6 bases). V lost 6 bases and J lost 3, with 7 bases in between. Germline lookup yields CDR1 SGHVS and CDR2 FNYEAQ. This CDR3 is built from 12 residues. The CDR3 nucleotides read TGTGCCAGCAGTAGGGGGACAGATACGCAGTATTTT. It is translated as CASSRGTDTQYF.

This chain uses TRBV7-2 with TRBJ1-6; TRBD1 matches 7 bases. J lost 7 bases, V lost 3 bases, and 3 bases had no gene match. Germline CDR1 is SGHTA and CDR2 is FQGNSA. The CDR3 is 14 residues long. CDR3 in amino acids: CASSFRDRNSPLHF. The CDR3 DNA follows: TGTGCCAGCAGCTTCCGGGACAGAAATTCACCCCTCCACTTT.

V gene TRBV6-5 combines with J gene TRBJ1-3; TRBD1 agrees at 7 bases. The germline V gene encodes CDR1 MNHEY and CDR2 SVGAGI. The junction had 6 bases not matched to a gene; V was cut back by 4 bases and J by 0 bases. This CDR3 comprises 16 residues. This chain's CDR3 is CASSWTGTASGNTIYF. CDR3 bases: TGTGCCAGCAGTTGGACCGGGACAGCCTCTGGAAACACCATATATTTT.

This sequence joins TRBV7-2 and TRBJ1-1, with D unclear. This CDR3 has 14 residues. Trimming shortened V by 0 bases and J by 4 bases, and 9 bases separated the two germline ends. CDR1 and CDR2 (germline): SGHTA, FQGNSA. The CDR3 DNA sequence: TGTGCCAGCAGCTTAGCGAAGTGGGCCACTGAAGCTTTCTTT. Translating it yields CASSLAKWATEAFF.

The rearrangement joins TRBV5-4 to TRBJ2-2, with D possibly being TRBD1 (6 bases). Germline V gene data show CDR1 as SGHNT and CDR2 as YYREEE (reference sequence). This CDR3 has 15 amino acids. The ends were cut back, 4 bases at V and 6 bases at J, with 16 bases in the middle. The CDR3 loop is CASSMDSPVAGELFF. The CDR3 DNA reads TGTGCCAGCAGCATGGACAGCCCAGTTGCCGGGGAGCTGTTTTTT.

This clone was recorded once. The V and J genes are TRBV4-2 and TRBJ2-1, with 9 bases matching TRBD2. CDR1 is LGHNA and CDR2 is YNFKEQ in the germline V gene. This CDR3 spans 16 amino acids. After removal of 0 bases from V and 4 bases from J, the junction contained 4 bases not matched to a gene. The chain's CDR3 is CASSQEWRGGYNEQFF. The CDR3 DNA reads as TGTGCCAGCAGCCAAGAGTGGCGGGGGGGGTACAATGAGCAGTTCTTC.

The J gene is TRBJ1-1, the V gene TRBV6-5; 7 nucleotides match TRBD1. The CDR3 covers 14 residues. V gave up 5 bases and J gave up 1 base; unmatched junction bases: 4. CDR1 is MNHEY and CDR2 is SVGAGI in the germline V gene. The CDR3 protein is CASSRRTGNTEAFF. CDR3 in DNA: TGTGCCAGCAGTCGACGGACAGGGAACACTGAAGCTTTCTTT.

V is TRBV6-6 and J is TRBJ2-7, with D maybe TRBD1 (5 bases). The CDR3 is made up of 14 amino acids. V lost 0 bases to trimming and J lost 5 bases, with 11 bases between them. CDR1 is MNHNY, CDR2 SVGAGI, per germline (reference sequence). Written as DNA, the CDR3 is TGTGCCAGCAGTTACTCTTCCAGGGTCGACGAGCAGTACTTC. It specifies CASSYSSRVDEQYF.